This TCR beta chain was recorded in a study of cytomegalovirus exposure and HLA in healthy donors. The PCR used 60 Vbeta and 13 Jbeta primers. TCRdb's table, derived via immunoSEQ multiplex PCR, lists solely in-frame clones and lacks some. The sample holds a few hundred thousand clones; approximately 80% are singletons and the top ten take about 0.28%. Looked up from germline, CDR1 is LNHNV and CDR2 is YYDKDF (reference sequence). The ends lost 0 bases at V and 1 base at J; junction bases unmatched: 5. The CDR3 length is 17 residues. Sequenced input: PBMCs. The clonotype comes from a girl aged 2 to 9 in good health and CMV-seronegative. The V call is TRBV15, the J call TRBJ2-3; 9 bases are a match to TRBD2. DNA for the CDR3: TGTGCCACCAGCAGAGATAGGAGGACTAGCGGCACAGATACGCAGTATTTT. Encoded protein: CATSRDRRTSGTDTQYF.